These T cell receptor beta chains were read from a single sample in a study of T-cell memory formation after mild COVID-19. TCRdb re-called the 5' RACE reads through MiXCR, storing one row per CDR3 protein. The data hold almost 550,000 distinct CDR3 sequences, with roughly 21% observed a single time. Sequencing used PBMCs or a T cell subset sorted from them (not recorded which). These receptors all stem from an adult woman who had mild COVID-19 (a few samples of this study predate the infection). Cell type and time point are not known. CDR3s include the opening cysteine and the closing phenylalanine or tryptophan. Each record gives: V gene, D gene, J gene, clone size, CDR3 protein, CDR3 DNA. The D gene is left open where the match is weak. Only some rows state a clone size, as once, few, many or a class for expanded clones.

v_call: TRBV6-2/TRBV6-3
d_call: -
j_call: TRBJ2-1
clone_size: few
cdr3_aa: CASSYTGGVNNEQFF
cdr3_nt: TGTGCCAGCAGTTATACTGGCGGGGTTAACAATGAGCAGTTCTTC

v_call: TRBV5-6
d_call: TRBD1
j_call: TRBJ1-5
clone_size: -
cdr3_aa: CASSVAGTGFNQPQHF
cdr3_nt: TGTGCCAGCAGCGTCGCCGGGACAGGGTTCAATCAGCCCCAGCATTTT

v_call: TRBV10-3
d_call: TRBD2
j_call: TRBJ2-7
clone_size: -
cdr3_aa: CAISEGAGDYEQYF
cdr3_nt: TGTGCCATCAGTGAAGGAGCGGGGGACTACGAGCAGTACTTC

v_call: TRBV29-1
d_call: TRBD1
j_call: TRBJ2-7
clone_size: many
cdr3_aa: CSVSTGAEQYF
cdr3_nt: TGCAGCGTTTCCACAGGGGCCGAGCAGTACTTC

v_call: TRBV20-1
d_call: TRBD1
j_call: TRBJ1-2
clone_size: -
cdr3_aa: CSASNRGQGNYGYTF
cdr3_nt: TGCAGTGCTAGTAATCGGGGACAGGGAAACTATGGCTACACCTTC

v_call: TRBV5-1
d_call: -
j_call: TRBJ2-7
clone_size: many
cdr3_aa: CASSAGGSSYEQYF
cdr3_nt: TGCGCCAGCAGCGCCGGGGGTTCTTCCTACGAGCAGTACTTC

v_call: TRBV12-3/TRBV12-4
d_call: -
j_call: TRBJ1-1
clone_size: few
cdr3_aa: CASNGQENTEAFF
cdr3_nt: TGTGCCAGCAACGGGCAGGAGAACACTGAAGCTTTCTTT

v_call: TRBV5-1
d_call: TRBD1
j_call: TRBJ2-7
clone_size: -
cdr3_aa: CASSHGQGLYEQYF
cdr3_nt: TGCGCCAGCAGCCACGGACAGGGGCTCTACGAGCAGTACTTC

v_call: TRBV20-1
d_call: -
j_call: TRBJ1-1
clone_size: -
cdr3_aa: CSVEAGGESFEAFF
cdr3_nt: TGCAGTGTCGAGGCCGGTGGCGAATCCTTTGAGGCTTTCTTT

v_call: TRBV20-1
d_call: TRBD1
j_call: TRBJ2-7
clone_size: once
cdr3_aa: CSAETGARGEQYF
cdr3_nt: TGCAGTGCGGAAACAGGGGCGCGTGGCGAGCAGTACTTC

v_call: TRBV7-9
d_call: -
j_call: TRBJ1-1
clone_size: few
cdr3_aa: CASRSLLPTNTEAFF
cdr3_nt: TGTGCCAGCAGGTCACTACTGCCTACGAACACTGAAGCTTTCTTT

v_call: TRBV18
d_call: -
j_call: TRBJ2-3
clone_size: -
cdr3_aa: CASSPPAPADTQYF
cdr3_nt: TGTGCCAGCTCACCCCCGGCCCCTGCGGATACGCAGTATTTT

v_call: TRBV5-1
d_call: TRBD2
j_call: TRBJ2-7
clone_size: -
cdr3_aa: CASSLVSKSSGTGEYEQYF
cdr3_nt: TGCGCCAGCAGCTTGGTTTCGAAATCTAGCGGGACTGGTGAATACGAGCAGTACTTC

v_call: TRBV7-3
d_call: TRBD2
j_call: TRBJ2-3
clone_size: -
cdr3_aa: CASSFKLAGVTDTQYF
cdr3_nt: TGTGCCAGCAGCTTTAAACTAGCGGGGGTTACAGATACGCAGTATTTT

v_call: TRBV5-4
d_call: -
j_call: TRBJ1-3
clone_size: -
cdr3_aa: CASSFDRTFSGNTIYF
cdr3_nt: TGTGCCAGCAGCTTTGACAGGACTTTCTCTGGAAACACCATATATTTT

v_call: TRBV4-2
d_call: -
j_call: TRBJ1-2
clone_size: -
cdr3_aa: CASSQELGGEGYGYTF
cdr3_nt: TGTGCCAGCAGCCAAGAGCTCGGGGGGGAAGGCTATGGCTACACCTTC

v_call: TRBV28
d_call: -
j_call: TRBJ2-7
clone_size: -
cdr3_aa: CASSFAGKGSVYEQYF
cdr3_nt: TGTGCCAGCAGTTTTGCGGGGAAAGGGTCGGTCTACGAGCAGTACTTC

v_call: TRBV6-5
d_call: -
j_call: TRBJ2-7
clone_size: -
cdr3_aa: CASSIPSRRDEQYF
cdr3_nt: TGTGCCAGCAGTATTCCTAGCAGGCGGGACGAGCAGTACTTC

v_call: TRBV4-3
d_call: -
j_call: TRBJ2-3
clone_size: -
cdr3_aa: CASSQDGNGRDTQYF
cdr3_nt: TGCGCCAGCAGCCAAGATGGGAACGGGAGAGATACGCAGTATTTT

v_call: TRBV3-1
d_call: -
j_call: TRBJ1-1
clone_size: few
cdr3_aa: CASSQSQGRTEAFF
cdr3_nt: TGTGCCAGCAGCCAGAGTCAGGGGAGGACTGAAGCTTTCTTT

v_call: TRBV15
d_call: TRBD1
j_call: TRBJ1-6
clone_size: many
cdr3_aa: CATSMDRVSPLHF
cdr3_nt: TGTGCCACCAGCATGGACAGGGTTTCACCCCTCCACTTT

v_call: TRBV5-5
d_call: -
j_call: TRBJ2-7
clone_size: -
cdr3_aa: CASSRTVGYEQYF
cdr3_nt: TGTGCCAGCAGCAGGACAGTTGGCTACGAGCAGTACTTC

v_call: TRBV7-9
d_call: -
j_call: TRBJ1-1
clone_size: -
cdr3_aa: CASSLDSRGEAFF
cdr3_nt: TGTGCCAGCAGCTTAGATTCTAGGGGCGAAGCTTTCTTT

v_call: TRBV20-1
d_call: -
j_call: TRBJ1-1
clone_size: -
cdr3_aa: CSARADREAFF
cdr3_nt: TGCAGTGCTAGAGCGGACAGAGAAGCTTTCTTT

v_call: TRBV5-1
d_call: TRBD2
j_call: TRBJ2-5
clone_size: -
cdr3_aa: CASSLDPSGSGKTQYF
cdr3_nt: TGCGCCAGCAGCTTGGACCCTAGCGGGAGTGGAAAGACCCAGTACTTC

v_call: TRBV12-3/TRBV12-4
d_call: -
j_call: TRBJ1-5
clone_size: -
cdr3_aa: CASSPLRDQPQHF
cdr3_nt: TGTGCCAGCAGCCCGTTAAGGGATCAGCCCCAGCATTTT

v_call: TRBV14
d_call: TRBD2
j_call: TRBJ2-7
clone_size: -
cdr3_aa: CASSQDIRLAGVHEQYF
cdr3_nt: TGTGCCAGCAGCCAAGATATTAGGCTAGCGGGAGTCCACGAGCAGTACTTC

v_call: TRBV6-6
d_call: TRBD2
j_call: TRBJ2-3
clone_size: -
cdr3_aa: CASSYGLAGGSDTQYF
cdr3_nt: TGTGCCAGCAGCTATGGACTAGCGGGTGGTTCAGATACGCAGTATTTT

v_call: TRBV27
d_call: -
j_call: TRBJ2-7
clone_size: -
cdr3_aa: CASTSTGVGAYEQYF
cdr3_nt: TGTGCCAGCACCTCAACGGGGGTTGGGGCCTACGAGCAGTACTTC

v_call: TRBV28
d_call: TRBD1
j_call: TRBJ1-5
clone_size: -
cdr3_aa: CASTLPGGSNQPQHF
cdr3_nt: TGTGCCAGCACCCTGCCAGGGGGCTCAAATCAGCCCCAGCATTTT

v_call: TRBV18
d_call: -
j_call: TRBJ2-1
clone_size: -
cdr3_aa: CASSPPGSAAHNEQFF
cdr3_nt: TGTGCCAGCTCACCACCGGGGTCAGCGGCCCACAATGAGCAGTTCTTC

v_call: TRBV6-6
d_call: TRBD1
j_call: TRBJ2-7
clone_size: -
cdr3_aa: CASIHGPGQGSYEQYF
cdr3_nt: TGTGCCAGCATACACGGACCGGGACAGGGGAGCTACGAGCAGTACTTC

v_call: TRBV20-1
d_call: TRBD2
j_call: TRBJ2-7
clone_size: -
cdr3_aa: CSARGASGRPYEQYF
cdr3_nt: TGCAGTGCTAGAGGGGCTAGCGGGAGGCCCTACGAGCAGTACTTC

v_call: TRBV4-3
d_call: -
j_call: TRBJ1-1
clone_size: few
cdr3_aa: CASSQDVPGVYSHNTEAFF
cdr3_nt: TGCGCCAGCAGCCAAGATGTCCCCGGGGTCTACTCCCACAACACTGAAGCTTTCTTT

v_call: TRBV7-2
d_call: -
j_call: TRBJ2-3
clone_size: -
cdr3_aa: CASSLKVHTDTQYF
cdr3_nt: TGTGCCAGCAGCTTAAAAGTGCACACAGATACGCAGTATTTT

v_call: TRBV6-5
d_call: TRBD2
j_call: TRBJ2-7
clone_size: -
cdr3_aa: CASSYSRLAGDLYF
cdr3_nt: TGTGCCAGCAGTTACTCGCGGTTAGCGGGAGATCTGTACTTC

v_call: TRBV6-5
d_call: -
j_call: TRBJ2-3
clone_size: few
cdr3_aa: CASSYRQSTDTQYF
cdr3_nt: TGTGCCAGCAGTTACCGCCAGAGCACAGATACGCAGTATTTT